Below, 27 T cell receptor beta chains from the same sample are listed, as sequenced in a study of CD8+ T cells in alopecia areata. Indicated treatment: oral pan-JAK inhibitor, 5-10 mg twice daily. Sequencing relied on a cDNA template that was reverse transcribed from extracted RNA. TCRdb's table, derived via immunoSEQ multiplex PCR, lists solely in-frame clones and lacks some. The sample shows about 76,000 clones, roughly 30% of them seen only once. The specimen comprised CD8+ T cells sorted from blood, sampled at week 4, from a patient treated with tofacitinib. The receptors here all came from a human donor with alopecia areata.

The chain uses TRBV7-7 and TRBJ2-3; D remains unclear. The length of the CDR3 is 14 residues. V lost 6 bases and J 4 bases, leaving 14 bases between the germline ends. Germline V gene data show CDR1 as SSHAT and CDR2 as FNYEAQ (reference sequence). CDR3 sequence: CASSLLIGPDTQYF. The CDR3 DNA sequence: TGTGCCAGCAGTCTCCTCATCGGCCCAGATACGCAGTATTTT. The variable domain in full, with the rest retrieved from reference TRBV7-7 and TRBJ2-3, is GAGVSQSPRYKVTKRGQDVTLRCDPISSHATLYWYQQALGQGPEFLTYFNYEAQPDKSGLPSDRFSAERPEGSISTLTIQRTEQRDSAMYRCASSLLIGPDTQYFGPGTRLTVL.

This clone was seen more than once but under ten times. Within the sample, other DNA sequences also encode this same CDR3. V and J are TRBV29-1 and TRBJ2-7, with 9 bases aligning to TRBD1. The CDR3 contains 13 residues. V lost 6 bases and J lost 1; bases outside the gene matches: 4. Germline V gene data show CDR1 as SQVTM and CDR2 as ANQGSEA. The CDR3 reads CSVAGTGSYEQYF. As DNA, the CDR3 is TGCAGCGTCGCCGGGACAGGGTCCTACGAGCAGTACTTC.

This clone was counted a few times. The chain uses TRBV9 and TRBJ2-2; D unresolved. The CDR3 is made up of 12 amino acids. V was shortened by 0 bases and J by 7 bases, with 4 bases between the two germline ends. In germline, CDR1 is SGDLS, CDR2 YYNGEE. CDR3: CASSVDNGELFF. Written as DNA, the CDR3 is TGTGCCAGCAGCGTAGATAACGGGGAGCTGTTTTTT.

As regards this clone: The sample has other DNA sequences that encode this CDR3 too. The chain has TRBV29-1 and TRBJ2-7, with unresolved D. Germline V gene data show CDR1 as SQVTM and CDR2 as ANQGSEA. The CDR3 contains 12 residues. V was clipped by 4 bases and J by 2 bases, with 9 bases between them. CDR3 loop: CSVVGRAYEQYF. The CDR3 nucleotides are TGCAGCGTTGTGGGAAGGGCCTACGAGCAGTACTTC.

The rearrangement links TRBV25-1 to TRBJ2-1, with 10 bases identical to TRBD2. Germline CDR1 and CDR2: MGHDK and SYGVNS. The CDR3 covers 16 residues. V lost 3 bases to trimming and J lost 8 bases; unmatched junction nucleotides: 10. Here the CDR3 DNA reads TGTGCCAGCAGTGACCTCCGAGCGGGAGGGTATTATGAGCAGTTCTTC. Protein product: CASSDLRAGGYYEQFF.

In this sample, this clone turned up a few times. The V call is TRBV29-1, the J call TRBJ2-1, with D possibly being TRBD1 (5 bases). V lost 6 bases, J lost 4 bases, and 16 bases lay in between. The CDR3 contains 14 residues. Germline V gives CDR1 SQVTM, CDR2 ANQGSEA. DNA of the CDR3: TGCAGCGTGGCGACAGAACTACCGTACAATGAGCAGTTCTTC. Translated, it gives CSVATELPYNEQFF.

This chain links TRBV10-3 with TRBJ2-5; the D gene is possibly TRBD2 (5 bases). From germline, CDR1 is ENHRY and CDR2 SYGVKD. The CDR3 totals 13 residues. V was trimmed by 8 bases and J by 6 bases, leaving 16 bases between them. This chain's CDR3 is CAIEERRMQTQYF. The CDR3 nucleotides are TGTGCCATCGAGGAGAGGAGGATGCAGACCCAGTACTTC.

The V call is TRBV4-1, the J call TRBJ2-1, with 10 positions matching TRBD2. V shed 5 bases and J 3 bases; nucleotides not matched to a gene: 7. The CDR3 covers 16 residues. Germline loops: CDR1 MGHRA, CDR2 YSYEKL. The CDR3 here is CASSNQGLAVYNEQFF. As DNA, the CDR3 is TGCGCCAGCAGCAATCAAGGACTAGCGGTCTACAATGAGCAGTTCTTC.

This rearrangement joins TRBV6-5 to TRBJ2-7, with TRBD1 identical over 8 bases. The CDR3 contains 13 residues. V shed 3 bases, J shed 4 bases, and the junction held 2 bases outside the gene matches. Germline CDR1 and CDR2: MNHEY and SVGAGI. In DNA form, the CDR3 reads TGTGCCAGCAGTTATGGGACAGGTTACGAGCAGTACTTC. Translation: CASSYGTGYEQYF.

The V gene is TRBV27, the J gene TRBJ2-1, with TRBD2 as a possible D gene (6 bases). From germline, CDR1 is MNHEY and CDR2 SMNVEV (reference sequence). The CDR3 runs 14 residues. Trimming removed 4 bases at V and 9 bases at J, with 16 bases between. This CDR3 reads CASSYSGGRGEQFF. CDR3 DNA sequence: TGTGCCAGCAGTTATAGCGGAGGACGGGGTGAGCAGTTCTTC.

The chain couples TRBV29-1 to TRBJ2-7; 10 nucleotides align to TRBD2. With 6 bases clipped from V and 4 bases from J, the junction kept 6 bases outside the gene matches. Germline V gives CDR1 SQVTM, CDR2 ANQGSEA. The CDR3 contains 13 residues. CDR3 bases: TGCAGCGTGGCCGGGACTAGCGATTACGAGCAGTACTTC. Its translation: CSVAGTSDYEQYF.

This chain joins TRBV12-5 and TRBJ2-1; TRBD2 matches 10 bases. This CDR3 has 17 amino acids. Germline loops: CDR1 LGHNT, CDR2 FRNRAP. J lost 5 bases, V lost 0 bases, and 7 bases had no gene match. The CDR3 DNA sequence: TGTGCTAGTGGTTTGGTGACAGGGACTAGCGTGGACAATGAGCAGTTCTTC. Its protein product is CASGLVTGTSVDNEQFF.

This clone has a handful of counts. CDR3 DNA sequence: TGCGCCAGCAGCCTGACAGGGGGGAACACTGAAGCTTTCTTT. Translating gives CASSLTGGNTEAFF. This chain links TRBV5-1 with TRBJ1-1; TRBD1 aligns across 9 bases. Germline loops: CDR1 SGHRS, CDR2 YFSETQ. V shed 4 bases and J 1 base; nucleotides not matched to a gene: 2. This CDR3 comprises 14 residues.

This clone was counted only a few times. The chain joins TRBV28 to TRBJ2-1; TRBD1 agrees at 8 bases. There are 14 residues in the CDR3. V lost 6 bases and J lost 9; bases outside the gene matches: 10. The germline CDR1 and CDR2 sequences are MDHEN and SYDVKM. The DNA for the CDR3 is TGTGCCAGCAGCCCGACAGGGGCCCGGGGTGAGCAGTTCTTC. Translated: CASSPTGARGEQFF.

This clone was detected a few times. The CDR3 spells CAWSHGGNGELFF. In DNA, the CDR3 is TGTGCCTGGAGTCACGGGGGAAACGGGGAGCTGTTTTTT. The rearrangement joins TRBV30 to TRBJ2-2; maybe TRBD2 (6 bases). CDR1 and CDR2 from the germline V gene are GTSNPN and SVGIG (reference sequence). This CDR3 spans 13 amino acids. The V end was cut by 2 bases, the J end by 7 bases, with 11 bases between.

The chain links TRBV28 to TRBJ2-5, with a weak D call TRBD1 (7 bases). The CDR3 is 15 residues long. Germline CDR1 and CDR2: MDHEN and SYDVKM. V shed 3 bases and J shed 5 bases, with 16 bases lying between them. CDR3 loop: CASSLTGEGGETQYF. CDR3 DNA: TGTGCCAGCAGTTTGACGGGAGAAGGGGGCGAGACCCAGTACTTC.

The chain has TRBV7-9 and TRBJ1-5, with D uncertain. The germline V and J ends were trimmed by 2 bases and 3 bases, with 2 bases remaining between them. This CDR3 comprises 12 residues. The germline gives CDR1 SEHNR, CDR2 FQNEAQ (reference sequence). The CDR3 loop reads CASSLSNQPQHF. The DNA for the CDR3 is TGTGCCAGCAGCTTATCCAATCAGCCCCAGCATTTT.

In its sample, this clone was seen a few times. The CDR3: CASSHRLAGGIHLAKNIQYF. The CDR3 DNA sequence: TGCGCCAGCAGCCATCGACTAGCGGGAGGGATCCACCTAGCCAAAAACATTCAGTACTTC. The V call is TRBV4-1, the J call TRBJ2-4; 14 nucleotides align to TRBD2. The CDR3 is 20 amino acids. CDR1 MGHRA and CDR2 YSYEKL come from the germline V gene. The ends lost 3 bases at V and 0 bases at J; junction bases unmatched: 10.

This clone was observed a few times. This chain joins TRBV4-1 and TRBJ1-1; maybe TRBD1 (5 bases). Trimming took 3 bases from V and 2 from J, leaving 10 bases between them. Germline CDR1 MGHRA, CDR2 YSYEKL. The CDR3 runs 14 residues. CDR3 sequence: CASSQYTGNTEAFF. The CDR3, as DNA: TGCGCCAGCAGCCAGTATACAGGTAACACTGAAGCTTTCTTT.

This clone came up a few times. The chain joins TRBV25-1 to TRBJ2-7; the match to TRBD2 covers 14 bases. The CDR3 length is 15 residues. Germline CDR1 reads MGHDK; CDR2 reads SYGVNS. V gave up 6 bases and J gave up 2 bases; unmatched junction bases: 3. The DNA for the CDR3 is TGTGCCAGCAGCCCGGGACTAGCGGGGGCCTACGAGCAGTACTTC. As protein: CASSPGLAGAYEQYF.

V is TRBV27 and J is TRBJ2-3; D gene unclear. Trimming stripped 5 bases from V and 6 bases from J, with 12 bases between. Germline loops: CDR1 MNHEY, CDR2 SMNVEV (reference sequence). The CDR3 totals 13 residues. CDR3 nucleotide sequence: TGTGCCAGCAGTCCATTCGTATTTGATACGCAGTATTTT. Its protein is CASSPFVFDTQYF.

The rearrangement joins TRBV6-5 to TRBJ2-5, with D possibly being TRBD2 (5 bases). The V end lost 4 bases, the J end lost 5 bases, and 14 bases lay between the germline ends. CDR3 length: 14 residues. CDR1 MNHEY and CDR2 SVGAGI come from the germline V gene. The CDR3 DNA is TGTGCCAGCAGTTTTCTAGCTGCCCCCGAGACCCAGTACTTC. The encoded protein is CASSFLAAPETQYF.

This chain joins TRBV5-1 and TRBJ2-1, with D perhaps matching TRBD2 (5 bases). Germline V gene lookup returns CDR1 SGHRS and CDR2 YFSETQ. Trimming stripped 0 bases from V and 10 bases from J, with 14 bases between. The CDR3 spans 14 residues. The CDR3 spells CASSLGVGVWEQFF. The CDR3, as DNA: TGCGCCAGCAGCTTGGGTGTCGGGGTTTGGGAGCAGTTCTTC.

This clone was counted only a few times. The J gene is TRBJ1-1, the V gene TRBV6-1, with unresolved D. V was trimmed by 6 bases and J by 4 bases, leaving 12 bases between them. Germline loops: CDR1 MNHNS, CDR2 SASEGT. This CDR3 region has 13 residues. In nucleotides, the CDR3 is TGTGCCAGCAGCGGCGAACTGAGCACTGAAGCTTTCTTT. Its translation: CASSGELSTEAFF.

This rearrangement joins TRBV6-6 to TRBJ2-2; D might be TRBD1 or TRBD2, each matching 6 bases. The germline CDR1 and CDR2 sequences are MNHNY and SVGAGI (reference sequence). V dropped 7 bases and J dropped 6 bases, with 18 bases sitting between them. There are 15 residues in the CDR3. The CDR3 is CASIGGRDPPGELFF. The CDR3, as DNA: TGTGCCAGCATTGGGGGGCGGGATCCCCCCGGGGAGCTGTTTTTT.

In regard to this clone: The sample holds other DNA sequences that translate to the same CDR3. The J gene is TRBJ2-1, the V gene TRBV29-1; tentatively, D is TRBD1 (6 bases). Germline CDR1 reads SQVTM; CDR2 reads ANQGSEA. The length of the CDR3 is 12 residues. Trimming removed 3 bases at V and 5 bases at J, with 8 bases between. The DNA of the CDR3 is TGCAGCGTTGAGGCAGGGGACAATGAGCAGTTCTTC. Residues: CSVEAGDNEQFF.

The rearrangement joins TRBV30 to TRBJ1-2, with D hard to call. This CDR3 spans 16 amino acids. Trimming removed 1 base from V and 6 bases from J, with 21 bases in between. Germline lookup yields CDR1 GTSNPN and CDR2 SVGIG (reference sequence). The CDR3 protein is CAWSAPRSGMIDGYTF. CDR3 in DNA: TGTGCCTGGAGTGCCCCCCGGTCGGGGATGATTGATGGCTACACCTTC. The full variable domain, rest sourced from reference TRBV30 and TRBJ1-2, is SQTIHQWPATLVQPVGSPLSLECTVEGTSNPNLYWYRQAAGRGLQLLFYSVGIGQISSEVPQNLSASRPQDRQFILSSKKLLLSDSGFYLCAWSAPRSGMIDGYTFGSGTRLTVV.